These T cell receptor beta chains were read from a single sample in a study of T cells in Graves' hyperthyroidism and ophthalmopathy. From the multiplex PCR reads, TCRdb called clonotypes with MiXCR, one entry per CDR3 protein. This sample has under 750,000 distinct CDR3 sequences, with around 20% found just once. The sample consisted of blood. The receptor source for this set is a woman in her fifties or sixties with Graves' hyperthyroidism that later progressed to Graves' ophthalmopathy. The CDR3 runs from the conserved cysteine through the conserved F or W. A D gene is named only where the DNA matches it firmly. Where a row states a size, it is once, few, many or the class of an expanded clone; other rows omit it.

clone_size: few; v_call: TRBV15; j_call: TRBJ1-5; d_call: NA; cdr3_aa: CATSRDRGNGQPQHF; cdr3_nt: TGTGCCACCAGCAGAGATAGGGGGAACGGACAGCCCCAGCATTTT
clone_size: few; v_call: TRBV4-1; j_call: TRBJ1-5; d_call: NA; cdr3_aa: CASSQEDGGPLQPQHF; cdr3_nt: TGCGCCAGCAGCCAAGAGGACGGAGGACCTCTACAGCCCCAGCATTTT
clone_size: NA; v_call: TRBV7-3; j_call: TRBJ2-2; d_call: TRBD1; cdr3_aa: CASSLFTGVTGELFF; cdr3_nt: TGTGCCAGCAGCTTATTTACAGGGGTCACCGGGGAGCTGTTTTTT
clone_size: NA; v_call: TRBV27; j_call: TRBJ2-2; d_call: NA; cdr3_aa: CASSLGVLANTGELFF; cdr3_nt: TGTGCCAGCAGTTTAGGGGTCTTGGCGAACACCGGGGAGCTGTTTTTT
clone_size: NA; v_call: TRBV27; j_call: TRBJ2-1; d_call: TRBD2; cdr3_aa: CASSRGGDYNEQFF; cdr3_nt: TGTGCCAGCAGTCGTGGGGGGGACTACAATGAGCAGTTCTTC
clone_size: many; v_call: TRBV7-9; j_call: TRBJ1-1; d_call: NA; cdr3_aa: CASSLSQAGTEAFF; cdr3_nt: TGTGCCAGCAGCTTATCGCAGGCTGGCACTGAAGCTTTCTTT
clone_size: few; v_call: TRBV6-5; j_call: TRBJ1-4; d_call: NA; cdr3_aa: CASSYSRVTNEKLFF; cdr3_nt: TGTGCCAGCAGTTACTCGAGGGTAACTAATGAAAAACTGTTTTTT
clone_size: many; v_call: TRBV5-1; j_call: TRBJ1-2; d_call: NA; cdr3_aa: CASSLGTEENYGYTF; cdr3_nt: TGCGCCAGCAGCTTGGGGACCGAAGAGAACTATGGCTACACCTTC
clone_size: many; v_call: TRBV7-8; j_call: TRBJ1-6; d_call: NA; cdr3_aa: CASSSAGDSPLHF; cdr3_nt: TGTGCCAGCAGCTCGGCGGGGGATTCACCCCTCCACTTT
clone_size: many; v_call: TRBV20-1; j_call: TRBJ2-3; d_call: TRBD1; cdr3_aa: CSARDDREDSDTQYF; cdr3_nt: TGCAGTGCTAGAGATGACAGGGAAGATTCAGATACGCAGTATTTT
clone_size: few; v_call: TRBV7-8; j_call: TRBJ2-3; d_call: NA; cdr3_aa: CASSFPATGNEDTQYF; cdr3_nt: TGTGCCAGCAGCTTCCCTGCTACAGGGAATGAGGATACGCAGTATTTT
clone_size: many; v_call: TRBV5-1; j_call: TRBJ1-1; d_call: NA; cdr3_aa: CASSLRPGGDTEAFF; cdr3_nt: TGCGCCAGCAGCTTAAGGCCCGGTGGTGACACTGAAGCTTTCTTT
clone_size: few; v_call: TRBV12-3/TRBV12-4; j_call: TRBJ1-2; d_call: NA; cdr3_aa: CASSLRGGYDYTF; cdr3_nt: TGTGCCAGCAGTTTACGGGGCGGCTATGACTACACCTTC
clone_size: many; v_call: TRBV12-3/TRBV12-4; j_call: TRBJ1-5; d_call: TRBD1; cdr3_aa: CASSTVDRESQPQHF; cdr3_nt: TGTGCCAGCAGTACTGTGGACAGGGAGAGTCAGCCCCAGCATTTT
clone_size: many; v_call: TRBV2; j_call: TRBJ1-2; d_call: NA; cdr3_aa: CASSRGGANYGYTF; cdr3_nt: TGTGCCAGCAGCCGTGGGGGAGCTAACTATGGCTACACCTTC
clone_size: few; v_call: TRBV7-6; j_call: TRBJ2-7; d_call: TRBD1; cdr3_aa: CASSPVLFRDRGSYEQYF; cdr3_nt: TGTGCCAGCAGCCCCGTATTATTCCGGGACAGGGGGTCCTACGAGCAGTACTTC
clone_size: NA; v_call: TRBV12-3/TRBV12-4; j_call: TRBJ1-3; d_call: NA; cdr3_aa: CASSFIGSGNTIYF; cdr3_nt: TGTGCCAGCAGTTTTATCGGCTCTGGAAACACCATATATTTT
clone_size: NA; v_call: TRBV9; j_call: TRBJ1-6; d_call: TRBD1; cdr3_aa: CASSGGQGNNSPLHF; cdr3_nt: TGTGCCAGCAGCGGAGGACAGGGGAACAATTCACCCCTCCACTTT
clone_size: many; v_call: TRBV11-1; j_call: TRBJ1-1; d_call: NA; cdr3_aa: CASSPHRDTEAFF; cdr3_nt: TGTGCCAGCAGCCCCCACAGGGACACTGAAGCTTTCTTT
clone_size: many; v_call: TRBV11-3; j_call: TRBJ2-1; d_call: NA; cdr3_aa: CASSSPSSYNEQFF; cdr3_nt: TGTGCCAGCAGCTCCCCCAGTTCCTACAATGAGCAGTTCTTC